This is a list of T cell receptor beta chains from one sample in a study of identical twins. MiXCR was run by TCRdb on the 5' RACE reads, yielding one entry per CDR3 protein. The sample lists roughly 720,000 distinct CDR3 sequences, around a sixth occurring once. These data are also associated with another study on T cells expressing NK-cell markers.

Sequenced input: PBMCs. All receptors derive from a woman under 30 in good health. Both conserved end residues are part of each CDR3. Fields, in order: CDR3 length, J gene, D gene, clone size, V gene, CDR3 protein, CDR3 DNA. The D gene is left open where the match is weak. Rows give clone size only sometimes, using once, few, many, or a class for an expanded clone.

>13|TRBJ2-3|NA|NA|TRBV7-2
CAGTFVHTDTQYF
TGTGCCGGAACCTTTGTCCACACAGATACGCAGTATTTT
>16|TRBJ2-4|TRBD1|NA|TRBV15
CATSRGGQGSKNIQYF
TGTGCCACCAGCAGAGGGGGACAGGGATCCAAAAACATTCAGTACTTC
>14|TRBJ2-5|NA|NA|TRBV12-3/TRBV12-4
CASSPGPPRETQYF
TGTGCCAGCAGTCCGGGCCCACCTCGAGAGACCCAGTACTTC
>12|TRBJ2-1|NA|few|TRBV6-6
CASSSAGNEQFF
TGTGCCAGCAGTTCCGCGGGCAATGAGCAGTTCTTC
>17|TRBJ2-3|TRBD2|NA|TRBV6-5
CASSYRGLAIAGDTQYF
TGTGCCAGCAGTTACCGGGGACTAGCGATTGCAGGGGATACGCAGTATTTT
>12|TRBJ2-2|NA|NA|TRBV12-3/TRBV12-4
CASSRKTGELFF
TGTGCCAGCAGCCGAAAGACCGGGGAGCTGTTTTTT
>12|TRBJ1-1|NA|NA|TRBV12-3/TRBV12-4
CASSRVETEAFF
TGTGCCAGCAGTCGGGTAGAGACTGAAGCTTTCTTT
>13|TRBJ1-1|NA|many|TRBV30
CAWSFLTGTEAFF
TGTGCCTGGAGTTTCCTCACAGGGACTGAAGCTTTCTTT
>15|TRBJ2-7|TRBD2|few|TRBV6-1
CASRSTTSGSYEQYF
TGTGCCAGCAGGTCAACGACTAGCGGGAGCTACGAGCAGTACTTC
>17|TRBJ2-5|TRBD2|NA|TRBV6-5
CASSYSIGGGAGETQYF
TGTGCCAGCAGTTACTCGATAGGCGGGGGGGCCGGAGAGACCCAGTACTTC
>14|TRBJ2-7|TRBD1|NA|TRBV5-6
CASSWGTGFHEQYF
TGTGCCAGCAGCTGGGGGACAGGGTTTCACGAGCAGTACTTC
>14|TRBJ2-7|NA|NA|TRBV7-9
CASSPRQSPYEQYF
TGTGCCAGCAGCCCACGACAGAGCCCCTACGAGCAGTACTTC
>13|TRBJ2-3|NA|NA|TRBV7-3
CASSLTASDTQYF
TGTGCCAGCAGCTTAACTGCCTCGGATACGCAGTATTTT
>14|TRBJ2-3|NA|NA|TRBV27
CASTWPRGTDTQYF
TGTGCCAGCACGTGGCCGCGAGGGACAGATACGCAGTATTTT
>14|TRBJ2-5|NA|NA|TRBV12-3/TRBV12-4
CASGTGVRKETQYF
TGTGCCAGCGGAACGGGGGTTAGGAAAGAGACCCAGTACTTC
>16|TRBJ2-1|TRBD2|NA|TRBV7-9
CARSSPGGVADNEQFF
TGTGCCAGGAGCTCACCTGGGGGGGTGGCGGACAATGAGCAGTTCTTC
>14|TRBJ2-1|NA|NA|TRBV7-8
CASSPLYFYNEQFF
TGTGCCAGCAGCCCGCTCTACTTCTACAATGAGCAGTTCTTC
>14|TRBJ2-1|NA|NA|TRBV2
CASSTSAWGNEQFF
TGTGCCAGCAGTACCAGCGCCTGGGGCAATGAGCAGTTCTTC
>14|TRBJ2-5|NA|few|TRBV5-1
CASSLSRDQETQYF
TGCGCCAGCAGCCTTTCACGGGATCAAGAGACCCAGTACTTC
>13|TRBJ2-7|NA|few|TRBV4-2
CASSQADTHEQYF
TGTGCCAGCAGCCAGGCGGACACCCACGAGCAGTACTTC
>15|TRBJ2-3|NA|few|TRBV7-9
CASSPLLRLLDTQYF
TGTGCCAGCAGCCCCCTGCTACGACTACTAGATACGCAGTATTTT
>15|TRBJ2-2|TRBD2|NA|TRBV6-2/TRBV6-3
CASNPQREKPGELFF
TGTGCCAGCAATCCCCAGCGGGAGAAGCCCGGGGAGCTGTTTTTT
>14|TRBJ2-3|NA|NA|TRBV7-9
CASLPGQGWDTQYF
TGTGCCAGCCTTCCGGGCCAGGGGTGGGATACGCAGTATTTT
>15|TRBJ2-3|TRBD2|few|TRBV7-2
CASSLGGRGTDTQYF
TGTGCCAGCAGTCTGGGGGGGAGAGGTACAGATACGCAGTATTTT
>13|TRBJ2-7|TRBD1|many|TRBV6-1
CASMLRGSNEQYF
TGTGCCAGTATGCTCAGGGGGAGTAACGAGCAGTACTTC
>14|TRBJ1-2|NA|many|TRBV6-5
CASSYSRGAYGYTF
TGTGCCAGCAGTTACTCAAGAGGGGCCTATGGCTACACCTTC
>14|TRBJ2-1|TRBD2|NA|TRBV5-6
CASSWGLEENEQFF
TGTGCCAGCAGCTGGGGACTAGAGGAGAATGAGCAGTTCTTC
>15|TRBJ2-2|NA|NA|TRBV4-3
CASSQDQRRTGELFF
TGCGCCAGCAGCCAAGATCAACGAAGGACCGGGGAGCTGTTTTTT
>16|TRBJ1-6|TRBD1|few|TRBV4-1
CASSVQGANYNSPLHF
TGCGCCAGCAGCGTACAGGGGGCTAACTATAATTCACCCCTCCACTTT
>16|TRBJ2-1|TRBD1|NA|TRBV9
CASSVWTGTSIGEQFF
TGTGCCAGCAGCGTTTGGACAGGGACGAGTATAGGTGAGCAGTTCTTC
>13|TRBJ2-3|NA|NA|TRBV6-1
CASRPGITDTQYF
TGTGCCAGCAGGCCAGGGATCACAGATACGCAGTATTTT
>16|TRBJ2-5|NA|NA|TRBV6-1
CASSGSRTASSETQYF
TGTGCCAGCAGTGGATCCCGCACGGCGTCGTCAGAGACCCAGTACTTC
>11|TRBJ2-7|NA|NA|TRBV20-1
CSAPINYEQYF
TGCAGTGCTCCGATCAACTACGAGCAGTACTTC
>13|TRBJ2-7|NA|NA|TRBV7-9
CASSTSAGEEQYF
TGTGCCAGCAGCACGTCAGCCGGGGAAGAGCAGTACTTC
>16|TRBJ2-7|NA|NA|TRBV6-1
CASFLQLGPIPYEQYF
TGTGCCAGCTTCCTCCAACTCGGGCCTATTCCCTACGAGCAGTACTTC
>13|TRBJ1-3|NA|NA|TRBV20-1
CSGAGVGGNTIYF
TGCAGTGGGGCAGGGGTGGGTGGAAACACCATATATTTT
>15|TRBJ2-2|NA|NA|TRBV19
CASSISWQVTGELFF
TGTGCCAGTAGTATATCGTGGCAGGTCACCGGGGAGCTGTTTTTT
>11|TRBJ2-3|NA|few|TRBV7-9
CATAVEYTQYF
TGTGCGACGGCAGTTGAGTATACGCAGTATTTT
>12|TRBJ2-5|TRBD2|many|TRBV20-1
CSALTSGETQYF
TGCAGTGCTTTGACTAGCGGAGAGACCCAGTACTTC
>13|TRBJ2-7|NA|NA|TRBV7-2
CASSFAGTGEQYF
TGTGCCAGCAGCTTCGCTGGTACGGGAGAGCAGTACTTC
>15|TRBJ1-2|NA|NA|TRBV12-3/TRBV12-4
CASSLARTLNYGYTF
TGTGCCAGCAGTTTAGCGCGGACCCTTAACTATGGCTACACCTTC
>14|TRBJ2-5|TRBD1|NA|TRBV9
CASSVKGQGSLQYF
TGTGCCAGCAGCGTAAAAGGACAGGGCAGTCTCCAGTACTTC
>13|TRBJ2-7|TRBD1|few|TRBV6-2/TRBV6-3
CASGPTGAVEQYF
TGTGCCAGCGGACCGACAGGGGCCGTCGAGCAGTACTTC
>16|TRBJ2-1|TRBD2|NA|TRBV5-1
CASSQGTSGRRSSQFF
TGCGCCAGCAGCCAGGGGACTAGCGGGAGAAGGAGTAGTCAGTTCTTC